This is a list of T cell receptor beta chains from one sample in a study of cytomegalovirus exposure and HLA in healthy donors. Sequencing was performed with immunoSEQ multiplex PCR; in TCRdb, only in-frame clones are kept and a portion is missing. The sample holds around 170,000 clones, 75% to 85% seen once. The sequencing sample was made of PBMCs. These TCRs come from a woman aged 18 to 35 in good health and CMV-seronegative. Each CDR3 is given with its conserved first and last residue. A D gene is named only where the DNA matches it firmly. The size field is filled for only some rows; it gives once, few, many or a size class.

size: NA
V: TRBV10-3
D: TRBD2
J: TRBJ2-7
CDR3: CAISPSGSTHEQYF
DNA: TGTGCCATCAGCCCTAGCGGGAGTACCCACGAGCAGTACTTC

size: NA
V: TRBV7-7
D: TRBD2
J: TRBJ2-1
CDR3: CASSSATNPSGSHNEQFF
DNA: TGTGCCAGCAGCTCGGCGACGAACCCTAGCGGCAGCCACAATGAGCAGTTCTTC

size: NA
V: TRBV11-2
D: NA
J: TRBJ1-3
CDR3: CASSFFIGNTIYF
DNA: TGTGCCAGCAGCTTTTTTATTGGAAACACCATATATTTT

size: once
V: TRBV9
D: NA
J: TRBJ2-2
CDR3: CASSDWPKRNTGELFF
DNA: TGTGCCAGCAGCGACTGGCCGAAGCGCAACACCGGGGAGCTGTTTTTT

size: NA
V: TRBV7-3
D: TRBD2
J: TRBJ2-3
CDR3: CASSLRGLAAEGADTQYF
DNA: TGTGCCAGCAGCTTAAGGGGACTAGCGGCCGAGGGAGCAGATACGCAGTATTTT

size: NA
V: TRBV28
D: NA
J: TRBJ1-5
CDR3: CASSLSAEGNQPQHF
DNA: TGTGCCAGCAGTTTATCCGCCGAGGGCAATCAGCCCCAGCATTTT

size: NA
V: TRBV2
D: TRBD2
J: TRBJ2-3
CDR3: CASSSGEGGGTQYF
DNA: TGTGCCAGCAGTAGCGGGGAGGGCGGTGGGACGCAGTATTTT

size: NA
V: TRBV14
D: TRBD2
J: TRBJ2-1
CDR3: CASSRKRGYYNEQFF
DNA: TGTGCCAGCAGCCGGAAGCGGGGGTACTACAATGAGCAGTTCTTC

size: NA
V: TRBV6-5
D: TRBD2
J: TRBJ2-7
CDR3: CASSLWTSGSYEQYF
DNA: TGTGCCAGCAGTCTCTGGACTAGCGGATCCTACGAGCAGTACTTC

size: NA
V: TRBV15
D: NA
J: TRBJ2-7
CDR3: CATSSARDTYYEQYF
DNA: TGTGCCACCAGCAGTGCAAGGGACACGTACTACGAGCAGTACTTC

size: once
V: TRBV2
D: NA
J: TRBJ1-1
CDR3: CASSGGGKAEAFF
DNA: TGTGCCAGCAGTGGAGGAGGGAAGGCTGAAGCTTTCTTT

size: NA
V: TRBV6-6
D: NA
J: TRBJ1-1
CDR3: CASSQQGDTEAFF
DNA: TGTGCCAGCTCTCAACAGGGCGACACTGAAGCTTTCTTT

size: once
V: TRBV10-1
D: TRBD1
J: TRBJ2-7
CDR3: CASSAHRGEYEQYF
DNA: TGCGCCAGCAGTGCCCACAGGGGCGAATACGAGCAGTACTTC

size: NA
V: TRBV19
D: TRBD2
J: TRBJ2-3
CDR3: CATRAASGNTDTQYF
DNA: TGTGCCACCCGTGCAGCTAGCGGGAACACAGATACGCAGTATTTT

size: once
V: TRBV28
D: NA
J: TRBJ2-2
CDR3: CASHSQRNTGELFF
DNA: TGTGCCAGCCACAGCCAGAGAAACACCGGGGAGCTGTTTTTT

size: NA
V: TRBV27
D: NA
J: TRBJ2-7
CDR3: CASSLSGWNSYEQYF
DNA: TGTGCCAGCAGCTTAAGCGGGTGGAACTCCTACGAGCAGTACTTC

size: once
V: TRBV11-2
D: NA
J: TRBJ1-2
CDR3: CASSMDSRYGYTF
DNA: TGTGCCAGCAGCATGGACTCCCGCTATGGCTACACCTTC

size: NA
V: TRBV2
D: NA
J: TRBJ1-5
CDR3: CASNTGLGNQPQHF
DNA: TGTGCCAGCAATACAGGGTTGGGCAATCAGCCCCAGCATTTT

size: NA
V: TRBV29-1
D: TRBD1
J: TRBJ2-7
CDR3: CSVGQGAYEQYF
DNA: TGCAGCGTTGGCCAGGGGGCCTACGAGCAGTACTTC

size: once
V: TRBV30
D: TRBD2
J: TRBJ2-7
CDR3: CAWSVRGRGHSYEQYF
DNA: TGTGCCTGGAGTGTACGCGGGAGGGGGCACTCCTACGAGCAGTACTTC

size: NA
V: TRBV18
D: TRBD2
J: TRBJ2-7
CDR3: CASSTKIAGAYEQYF
DNA: TGTGCCAGCTCAACAAAGATAGCGGGAGCCTACGAGCAGTACTTC

size: NA
V: TRBV30
D: TRBD1
J: TRBJ1-2
CDR3: CAWSQVRDRGDGYTF
DNA: TGTGCCTGGAGCCAAGTCCGGGACAGGGGAGACGGCTACACCTTC

size: NA
V: TRBV6-5
D: TRBD2
J: TRBJ2-7
CDR3: CASSWGLGSYEQYF
DNA: TGTGCCAGCAGTTGGGGACTAGGCTCCTACGAGCAGTACTTC

size: NA
V: TRBV6-6
D: NA
J: TRBJ1-2
CDR3: CASNLGPNYGYTF
DNA: TGTGCCAGCAACCTAGGTCCTAACTATGGCTACACCTTC

size: NA
V: TRBV6-5
D: NA
J: TRBJ2-2
CDR3: CAAVDSTGELFF
DNA: TGTGCCGCCGTAGATTCCACCGGGGAGCTGTTTTTT

size: NA
V: TRBV5-1
D: NA
J: TRBJ2-7
CDR3: CASSWGDGGGPEQYF
DNA: TGCGCCAGCAGCTGGGGGGACGGCGGAGGGCCCGAGCAGTACTTC

size: NA
V: TRBV11-2
D: NA
J: TRBJ1-4
CDR3: CASSPGSSNEKLFF
DNA: TGTGCCAGCAGCCCCGGGTCCTCTAATGAAAAACTGTTTTTT

size: NA
V: TRBV10-2
D: TRBD2
J: TRBJ2-1
CDR3: CASTNGRINEQFF
DNA: TGCGCCAGCACGAACGGGAGGATCAATGAGCAGTTCTTC

size: NA
V: TRBV2
D: TRBD1
J: TRBJ1-1
CDR3: CASNGQGVSTEAFF
DNA: TGTGCCAGCAATGGACAGGGGGTGTCGACTGAAGCTTTCTTT